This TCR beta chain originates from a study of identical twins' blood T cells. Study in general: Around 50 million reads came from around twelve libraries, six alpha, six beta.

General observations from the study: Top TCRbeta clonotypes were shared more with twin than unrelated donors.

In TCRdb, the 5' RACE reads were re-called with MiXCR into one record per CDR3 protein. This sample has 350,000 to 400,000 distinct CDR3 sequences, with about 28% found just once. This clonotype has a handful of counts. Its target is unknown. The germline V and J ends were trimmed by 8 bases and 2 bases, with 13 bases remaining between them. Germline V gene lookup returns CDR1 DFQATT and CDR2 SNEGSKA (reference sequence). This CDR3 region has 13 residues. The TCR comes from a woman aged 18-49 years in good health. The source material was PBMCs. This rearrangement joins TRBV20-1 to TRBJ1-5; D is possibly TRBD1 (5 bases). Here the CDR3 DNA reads TGCAGTCTCCTCGGGACTGGCAATCAGCCCCAGCATTTT. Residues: CSLLGTGNQPQHF.